A single sample gave rise to the 22 T cell receptor beta chains below, sequenced in a study of CD8+ T cells in alopecia areata. Extraction and reverse transcription of RNA yielded cDNA as the sequencing template. Clones were sequenced by immunoSEQ multiplex PCR, and TCRdb holds only the in-frame ones, with some missing. The sample contains about 210,000 clones, over 60% of which appear only once. Treatment defined: oral pan-JAK inhibitor, 5-10 mg twice daily. The material was CD4+ T cells sorted from blood, obtained at week 4, from a patient treated with tofacitinib. These receptor sequences come from a human donor with alopecia areata.

The rearrangement joins TRBV27 to TRBJ1-6; 8 bases line up with TRBD1. CDR1 is MNHEY and CDR2 is SMNVEV in the germline V gene (reference sequence). The J segment lost 8 bases and the V segment lost 3 bases, leaving 12 bases of the junction unmatched. This CDR3 spans 17 amino acids. The CDR3 DNA is TGTGCCAGCAGTTTTAGGTCAGGGGGCGACCTCCATTCACCCCTCCACTTT. This sequence encodes CASSFRSGGDLHSPLHF.

The chain has TRBV29-1 and TRBJ1-1; D unresolved. There are 13 residues in the CDR3. CDR1 is SQVTM, CDR2 ANQGSEA, per germline. Trimming shortened V by 5 bases and J by 1 base, and 11 bases separated the two germline ends. The CDR3, as DNA: TGCAGCGTTCAGTCCAGTTCGAACACTGAAGCTTTCTTT. Protein: CSVQSSSNTEAFF.

The chain joins TRBV5-1 to TRBJ2-3; no firm D call. The germline CDR1 and CDR2 sequences are SGHRS and YFSETQ. The V end lost 0 bases, the J end lost 2 bases, and 7 bases lay between the germline ends. The CDR3 runs to 14 residues. The CDR3 reads CASSLGGFTDTQYF. The CDR3 DNA reads as TGCGCCAGCAGCTTGGGGGGTTTCACAGATACGCAGTATTTT.

This clone has just a few counts. V gene TRBV28 combines with J gene TRBJ2-7; tentative D call: TRBD2 (7 bases). CDR1 is MDHEN and CDR2 is SYDVKM in the germline V gene. The CDR3 sequence is 13 residues long. Trimming stripped 3 bases from V and 5 bases from J, with 11 bases between. CDR3 sequence: CASSFGGGDEQYF. The CDR3 DNA reads as TGTGCCAGCAGTTTCGGAGGGGGGGACGAGCAGTACTTC.

The V gene is TRBV30, the J gene TRBJ1-1; perhaps TRBD1 as D (5 bases). V was pared by 2 bases and J by 5 bases, with 15 bases between. CDR1 is GTSNPN, CDR2 SVGIG, per germline (reference sequence). CDR3 length: 14 amino acids. For the CDR3, the DNA is TGTGCCTGGAGTAGGGGTAACACCAATACTGAAGCTTTCTTT. This codes for CAWSRGNTNTEAFF.

This clone was observed a single time. The genes are TRBV6-5 and TRBJ2-1; 12 positions match TRBD2. V shed 6 bases, J shed 9 bases, and the junction held 9 bases outside the gene matches. Germline V gives CDR1 MNHEY, CDR2 SVGAGI. The CDR3 sequence is 15 residues long. CDR3 coding DNA: TGTGCCAGCAGAGCCCTAGCGGGGGGGCCCGGTGAGCAGTTCTTC. This translates into CASRALAGGPGEQFF.

The chain has TRBV21-1 and TRBJ2-6; the table's TRBD2 call for D was not verified on the DNA. TRBV21-1 is recorded as a pseudogene. The CDR3 totals 17 residues. The CDR3 nucleotides are TGTGCCAGCAGCACGGAGGGACCGTCCTCTGGGGCCAACGTCCTGACTTTC. Residues: CASSTEGPSSGANVLTF.

This clone was picked up a small number of times. The chain links TRBV30 to TRBJ1-1; D may be TRBD1 (6 bases). V shed 5 bases and J shed 4 bases, with 14 bases lying between them. This CDR3 comprises 13 residues. CDR1 GTSNPN and CDR2 SVGIG come from the germline V gene (reference sequence). The DNA of the CDR3 is TGTGCCTGGGACAGGCGGGCGGGCACTGAAGCTTTCTTT. Translation: CAWDRRAGTEAFF.

The V call is TRBV7-2, the J call TRBJ2-1; D unclear. Germline lookup yields CDR1 SGHTA and CDR2 FQGNSA. V was cut by 3 bases and J by 10 bases, with 10 bases left in between. This CDR3 has 12 amino acids. Written as DNA, the CDR3 is TGTGCCAGCAGCTTTTTGGTGGGGGAGCAGTTCTTC. This gives the protein CASSFLVGEQFF.

The chain has TRBV20-1 and TRBJ2-7; D is ambiguous. Germline lookup yields CDR1 DFQATT and CDR2 SNEGSKA (reference sequence). The CDR3 runs 10 residues. V was shortened by 8 bases and J by 4 bases, with 9 bases between the two germline ends. The CDR3 nucleotides are TGCAGTATCAGGAGTTACGAGCAGTACTTC. Residues: CSIRSYEQYF.

The CDR3 region is CASRHGQGNQPQHF. CDR3 nucleotides: TGTGCCAGTAGACACGGACAGGGCAATCAGCCCCAGCATTTT. The chain employs TRBV19 and TRBJ1-5, with 7 bases identical to TRBD1. CDR1 is LNHDA, CDR2 SQIVND, per germline (reference sequence). V was pared by 6 bases and J by 2 bases, with 4 bases of the junction left unmatched. The length of the CDR3 is 14 residues.

This clone has just a few counts. The V and J genes are TRBV15 and TRBJ1-4; D gene unclear. Germline V gene lookup returns CDR1 LNHNV and CDR2 YYDKDF (reference sequence). The CDR3 loop spans 13 amino acids. Trimming removed 0 bases from V and 3 bases from J, with 2 bases in between. The CDR3 loop is CATSRDPNEKLFF. In DNA form, the CDR3 reads TGTGCCACCAGCAGAGATCCTAATGAAAAACTGTTTTTT.

The chain combines TRBV29-1 with TRBJ1-5; 8 bases agree with TRBD1. Per the germline V gene, CDR1 is SQVTM and CDR2 is ANQGSEA. V shed 7 bases, J shed 6 bases, and the junction held 5 bases outside the gene matches. The CDR3 runs 12 residues. The CDR3 DNA reads TGCAGCGCCGGGACAGGCGGTCAGCCCCAGCATTTT. It encodes CSAGTGGQPQHF.

The chain uses TRBV7-2 and TRBJ2-7; D may be TRBD1 or TRBD2 (5 bases each). V was trimmed by 0 bases and J by 7 bases, leaving 16 bases between them. The CDR3 is made up of 15 amino acids. CDR1 is SGHTA, CDR2 FQGNSA, per germline. CDR3 protein: CASSLAGTPPREQYF. Written as DNA, the CDR3 is TGTGCCAGCAGCTTAGCAGGGACCCCTCCCAGGGAGCAGTACTTC.

Concerning this clone: Because the CDR3's place on the DNA is in doubt, the DNA is left out and the CDR3 is given as listed by TCRdb. The rearrangement joins TRBV1 to TRBJ2-5; the table calls TRBD1, which could not be checked here. TRBV1 is marked as a pseudogene. The CDR3 length equals 17 residues, ends included. The CDR3 loop reads CTSSQVAQGASKETQYF.

This sequence joins TRBV13 and TRBJ1-2; D gene unclear. This CDR3 has 15 residues. Germline CDR1 PRHDT, CDR2 FYEKMQ (reference sequence). V lost 0 bases and J 4 bases, leaving 12 bases between the germline ends. The CDR3 sequence is CASSLGLRRGYGYTF. CDR3 nucleotide sequence: TGTGCCAGCAGCTTAGGCCTGCGACGGGGCTATGGCTACACCTTC.

The rearrangement links TRBV7-8 to TRBJ2-7, with D possibly TRBD2 on 6 matching bases. CDR1 and CDR2 from the germline V gene are SGHVS and FQNEAQ. V gave up 5 bases and J gave up 4 bases, with 18 bases separating them. The CDR3 contains 15 residues. The CDR3 sequence: CASSPSRDSTYEQYF. CDR3 DNA sequence: TGTGCCAGCAGCCCGAGCCGGGACTCCACATACGAGCAGTACTTC.

V gene TRBV4-2 combines with J gene TRBJ2-5, with TRBD2 matching over 8 bases. V shed 3 bases, J shed 4 bases, and the junction held 22 bases outside the gene matches. Germline lookup yields CDR1 LGHNA and CDR2 YNFKEQ. The CDR3 sequence is 20 residues long. CDR3 nucleotide sequence: TGTGCCAGCAGCCACGTGAAGGGGCTAGCGGGTAGGGGAAGGAGAGAGACCCAGTACTTC. It is translated as CASSHVKGLAGRGRRETQYF.

The CDR3 coding sequence is TGTGCTAGTGGCCCTGGAGATCAGCCCCAGCATTTT. The encoded protein is CASGPGDQPQHF. J is TRBJ1-5 and V is TRBV12-5; D is unresolved. Deletions cut 6 bases from V and 5 bases from J, with 8 bases between. CDR1 and CDR2 (germline): LGHNT, FRNRAP. The CDR3 extends over 12 amino acids.

V usage is TRBV5-6 and J usage is TRBJ2-1; no clear D. The V gene's germline CDR1 is SGHDT and CDR2 YYEEEE. The CDR3 runs to 14 residues. The ends were cut back, 0 bases at V and 7 bases at J, with 11 bases in the middle. Here the CDR3 DNA reads TGTGCCAGCAGCTTGGTAGGCCAGGCAAATGAGCAGTTCTTC. Its translation is CASSLVGQANEQFF.

The chain is built from TRBV7-9 and TRBJ2-4, with TRBD1 as a possible D gene (5 bases). Trimming removed 5 bases at V and 0 bases at J, with 20 bases between. CDR1 SEHNR and CDR2 FQNEAQ come from the germline V gene (reference sequence). This CDR3 has 18 residues. The CDR3 sequence is CASSHLADRYVAKNIQYF. The CDR3 coding sequence is TGTGCCAGCAGCCACCTTGCCGACAGATACGTAGCCAAAAACATTCAGTACTTC.

The chain uses TRBV28 and TRBJ2-3, with 11 bases lining up with TRBD1. The trim removed 5 bases at V and 6 bases at J, leaving 7 bases unmatched. Germline V gene sequence: CDR1 MDHEN, CDR2 SYDVKM. This CDR3 has 15 amino acids. The CDR3 DNA follows: TGTGCCAGCAGTCCGCGGACAGGGGGCTGGGATACGCAGTATTTT. It is translated as CASSPRTGGWDTQYF.